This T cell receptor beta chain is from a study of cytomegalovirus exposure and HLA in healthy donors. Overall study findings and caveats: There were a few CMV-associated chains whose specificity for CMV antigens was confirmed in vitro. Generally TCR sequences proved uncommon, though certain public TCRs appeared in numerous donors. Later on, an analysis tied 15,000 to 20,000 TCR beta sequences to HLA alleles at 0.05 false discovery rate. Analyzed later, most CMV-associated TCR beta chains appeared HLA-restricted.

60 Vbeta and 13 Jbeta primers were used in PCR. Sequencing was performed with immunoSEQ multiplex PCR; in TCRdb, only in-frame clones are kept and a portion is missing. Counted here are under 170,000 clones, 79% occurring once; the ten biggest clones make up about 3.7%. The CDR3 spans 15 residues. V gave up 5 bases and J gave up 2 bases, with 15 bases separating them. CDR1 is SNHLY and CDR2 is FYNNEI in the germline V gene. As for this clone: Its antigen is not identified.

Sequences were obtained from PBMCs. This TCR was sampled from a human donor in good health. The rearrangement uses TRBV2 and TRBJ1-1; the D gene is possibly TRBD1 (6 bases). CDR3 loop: CASSWGRGLNTEAFF. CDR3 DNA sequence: TGTGCCAGCAGTTGGGGGCGGGGGTTAAACACTGAAGCTTTCTTT.